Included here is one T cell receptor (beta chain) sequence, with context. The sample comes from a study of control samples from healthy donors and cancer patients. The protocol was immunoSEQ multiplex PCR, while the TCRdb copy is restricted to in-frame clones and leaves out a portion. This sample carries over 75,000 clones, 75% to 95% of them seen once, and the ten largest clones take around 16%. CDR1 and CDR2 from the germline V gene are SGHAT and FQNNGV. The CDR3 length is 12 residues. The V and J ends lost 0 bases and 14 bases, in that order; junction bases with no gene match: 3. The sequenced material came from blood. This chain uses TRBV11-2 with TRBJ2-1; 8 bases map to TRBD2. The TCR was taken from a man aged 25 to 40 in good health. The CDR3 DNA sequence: TGTGCCAGCAGCTTAGATGGGACTAGTGAGTTCTTC. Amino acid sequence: CASSLDGTSEFF.